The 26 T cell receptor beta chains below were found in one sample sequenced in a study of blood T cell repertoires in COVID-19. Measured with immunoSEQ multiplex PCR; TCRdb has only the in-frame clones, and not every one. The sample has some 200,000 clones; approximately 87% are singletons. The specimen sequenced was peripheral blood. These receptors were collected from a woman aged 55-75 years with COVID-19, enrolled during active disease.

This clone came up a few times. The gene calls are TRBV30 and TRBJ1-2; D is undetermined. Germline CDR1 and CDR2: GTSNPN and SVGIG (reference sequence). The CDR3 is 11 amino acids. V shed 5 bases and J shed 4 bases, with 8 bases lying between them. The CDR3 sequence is CAWHSFYGYTF. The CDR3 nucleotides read TGTGCCTGGCACAGCTTCTATGGCTACACCTTC.

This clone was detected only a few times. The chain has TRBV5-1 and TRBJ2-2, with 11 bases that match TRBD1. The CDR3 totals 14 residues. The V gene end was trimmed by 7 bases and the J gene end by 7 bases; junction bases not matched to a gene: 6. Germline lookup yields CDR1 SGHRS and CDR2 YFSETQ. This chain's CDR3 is CASGGTGGLGELFF. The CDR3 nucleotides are TGCGCCAGCGGCGGGACAGGGGGTCTCGGGGAGCTGTTTTTT. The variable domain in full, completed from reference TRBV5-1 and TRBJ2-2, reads KAGVTQTPRYLIKTRGQQVTLSCSPISGHRSVSWYQQTPGQGLQFLFEYFSETQRNKGNFPGRFSGRQFSNSRSEMNVSTLELGDSALYLCASGGTGGLGELFFGEGSRLTVL.

The CDR3 spells CASSYKLAGGDEQYF. In DNA form, the CDR3 reads TGTGCCAGCAGTTACAAACTAGCTGGTGGGGACGAGCAGTACTTC. This rearrangement joins TRBV6-5 to TRBJ2-7, with a weak D call TRBD2 (6 bases). The germline CDR1 and CDR2 sequences are MNHEY and SVGAGI. The CDR3 is 15 amino acids. Between the trimmed V and J ends, which lost 2 bases and 5 bases, there was a span of 16 bases.

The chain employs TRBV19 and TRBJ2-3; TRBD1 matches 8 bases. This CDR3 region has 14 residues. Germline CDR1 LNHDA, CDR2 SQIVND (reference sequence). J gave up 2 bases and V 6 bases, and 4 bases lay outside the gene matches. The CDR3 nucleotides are TGTGCCAGTAGGTGGACAGGGTCCACAGATACGCAGTATTTT. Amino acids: CASRWTGSTDTQYF.

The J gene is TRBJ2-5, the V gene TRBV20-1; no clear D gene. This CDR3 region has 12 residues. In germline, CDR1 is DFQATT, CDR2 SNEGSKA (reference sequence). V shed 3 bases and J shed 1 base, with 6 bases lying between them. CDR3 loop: CSASYSQETQYF. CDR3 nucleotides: TGCAGTGCTAGTTACAGCCAAGAGACCCAGTACTTC.

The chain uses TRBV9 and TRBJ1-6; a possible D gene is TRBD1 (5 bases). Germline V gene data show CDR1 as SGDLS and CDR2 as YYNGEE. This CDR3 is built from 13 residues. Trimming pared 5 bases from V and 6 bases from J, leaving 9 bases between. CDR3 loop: CASSQGANSPLHF. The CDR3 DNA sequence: TGTGCCAGCAGTCAGGGCGCTAATTCACCCCTCCACTTT.

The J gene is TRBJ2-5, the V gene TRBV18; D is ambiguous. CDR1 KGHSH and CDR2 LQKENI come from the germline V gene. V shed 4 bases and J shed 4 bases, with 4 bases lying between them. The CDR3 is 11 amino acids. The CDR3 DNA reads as TGTGCCAGCTCACTAGTAGAGACCCAGTACTTC. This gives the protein CASSLVETQYF.

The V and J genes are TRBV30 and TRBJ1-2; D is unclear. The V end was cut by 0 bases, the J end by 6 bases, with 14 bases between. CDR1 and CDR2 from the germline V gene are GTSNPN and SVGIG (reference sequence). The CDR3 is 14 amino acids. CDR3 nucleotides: TGTGCCTGGAGTGTAGAACAGATCTTTAATGGCTACACCTTC. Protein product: CAWSVEQIFNGYTF. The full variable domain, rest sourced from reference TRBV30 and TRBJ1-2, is SQTIHQWPATLVQPVGSPLSLECTVEGTSNPNLYWYRQAAGRGLQLLFYSVGIGQISSEVPQNLSASRPQDRQFILSSKKLLLSDSGFYLCAWSVEQIFNGYTFGSGTRLTVV.

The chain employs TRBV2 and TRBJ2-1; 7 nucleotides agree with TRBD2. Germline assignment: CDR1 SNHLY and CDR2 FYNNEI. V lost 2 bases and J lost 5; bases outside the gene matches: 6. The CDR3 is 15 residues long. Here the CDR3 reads CASSELWLADNEQFF. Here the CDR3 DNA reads TGTGCCAGCAGTGAACTGTGGCTAGCGGACAATGAGCAGTTCTTC. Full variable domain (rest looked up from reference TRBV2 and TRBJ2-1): EPEVTQTPSHQVTQMGQEVILRCVPISNHLYFYWYRQILGQKVEFLVSFYNNEISEKSEIFDDQFSVERPDGSNFTLKIRSTKLEDSAMYFCASSELWLADNEQFFGPGTRLTVL.

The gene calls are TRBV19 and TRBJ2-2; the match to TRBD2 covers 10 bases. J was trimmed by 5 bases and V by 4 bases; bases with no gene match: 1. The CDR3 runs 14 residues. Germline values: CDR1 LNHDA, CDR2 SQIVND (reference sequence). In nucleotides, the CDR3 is TGTGCCAGTAGTACTAGCGGGAGAACCGGGGAGCTGTTTTTT. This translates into CASSTSGRTGELFF. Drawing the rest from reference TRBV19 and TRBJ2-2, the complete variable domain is DGGITQSPKYLFRKEGQNVTLSCEQNLNHDAMYWYRQDPGQGLRLIYYSQIVNDFQKGDIAEGYSVSREKKESFPLTVTSAQKNPTAFYLCASSTSGRTGELFFGEGSRLTVL.

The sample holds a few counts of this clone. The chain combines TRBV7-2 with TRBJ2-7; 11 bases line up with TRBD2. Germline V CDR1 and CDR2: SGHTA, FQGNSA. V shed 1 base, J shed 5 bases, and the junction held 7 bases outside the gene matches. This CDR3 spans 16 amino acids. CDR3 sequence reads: CASSLDGSGRAHEQYF. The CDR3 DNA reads TGTGCCAGCAGCTTAGATGGTAGCGGGAGGGCCCACGAGCAGTACTTC.

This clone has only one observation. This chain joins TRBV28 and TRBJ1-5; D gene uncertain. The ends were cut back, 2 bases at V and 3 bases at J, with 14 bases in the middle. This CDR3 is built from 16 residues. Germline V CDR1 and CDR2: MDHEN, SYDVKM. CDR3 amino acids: CASSLVGGSFNQPQHF. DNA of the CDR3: TGTGCCAGCAGTTTAGTTGGCGGAAGCTTCAATCAGCCCCAGCATTTT.

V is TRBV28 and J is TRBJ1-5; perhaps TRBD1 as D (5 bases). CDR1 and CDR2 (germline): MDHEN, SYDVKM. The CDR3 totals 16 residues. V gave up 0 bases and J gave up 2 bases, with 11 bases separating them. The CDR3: CASSLWKSGRNQPQHF. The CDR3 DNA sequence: TGTGCCAGCAGTTTATGGAAATCAGGGCGCAATCAGCCCCAGCATTTT.

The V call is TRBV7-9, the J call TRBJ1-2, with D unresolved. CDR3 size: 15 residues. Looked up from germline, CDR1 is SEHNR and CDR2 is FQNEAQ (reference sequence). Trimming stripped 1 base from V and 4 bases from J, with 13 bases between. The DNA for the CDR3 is TGTGCCAGCAGCTTAGAGGCCCCGCGGTCCTATGGCTACACCTTC. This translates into CASSLEAPRSYGYTF.

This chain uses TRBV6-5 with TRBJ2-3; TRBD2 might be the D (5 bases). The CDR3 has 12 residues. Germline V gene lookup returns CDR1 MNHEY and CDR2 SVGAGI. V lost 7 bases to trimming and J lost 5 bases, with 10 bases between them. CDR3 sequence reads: CASKSGGDTQYF. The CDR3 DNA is TGTGCCAGCAAGAGCGGTGGAGATACGCAGTATTTT.

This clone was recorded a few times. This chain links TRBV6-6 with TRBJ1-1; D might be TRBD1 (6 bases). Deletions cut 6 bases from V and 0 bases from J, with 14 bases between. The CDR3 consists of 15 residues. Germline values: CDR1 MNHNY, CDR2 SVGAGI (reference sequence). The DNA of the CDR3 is TGTGCCAGCAGCGAAGGACAGACCATGAACACTGAAGCTTTCTTT. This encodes CASSEGQTMNTEAFF.

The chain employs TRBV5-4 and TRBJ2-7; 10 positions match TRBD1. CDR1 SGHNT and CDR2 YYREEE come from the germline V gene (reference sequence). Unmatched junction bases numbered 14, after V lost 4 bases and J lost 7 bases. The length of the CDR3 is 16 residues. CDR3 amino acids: CASSPDPRQGAGEQYF. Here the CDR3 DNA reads TGTGCCAGCAGCCCCGACCCCCGACAGGGGGCGGGAGAGCAGTACTTC.

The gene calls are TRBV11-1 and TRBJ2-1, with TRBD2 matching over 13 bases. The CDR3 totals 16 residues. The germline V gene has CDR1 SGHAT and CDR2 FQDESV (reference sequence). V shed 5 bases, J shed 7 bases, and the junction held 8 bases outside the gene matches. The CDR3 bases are TGTGCCAGCAGCCTTGAACTAGCGGGAGGGTGGAATGAGCAGTTCTTC. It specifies CASSLELAGGWNEQFF.

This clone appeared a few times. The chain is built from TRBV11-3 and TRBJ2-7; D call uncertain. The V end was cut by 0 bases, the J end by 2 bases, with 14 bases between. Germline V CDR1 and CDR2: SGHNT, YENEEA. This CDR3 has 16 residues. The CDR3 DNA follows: TGTGCCAGCAGCTTAGATGGTGGGCCACCCACCTACGAGCAGTACTTC. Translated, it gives CASSLDGGPPTYEQYF.

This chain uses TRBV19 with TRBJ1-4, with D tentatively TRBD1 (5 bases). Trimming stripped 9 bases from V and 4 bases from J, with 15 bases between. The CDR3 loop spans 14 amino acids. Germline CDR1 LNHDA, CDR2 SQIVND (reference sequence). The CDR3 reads CASRQNWNNEKLFF. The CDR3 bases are TGTGCCAGCAGACAGAATTGGAATAATGAAAAACTGTTTTTT.

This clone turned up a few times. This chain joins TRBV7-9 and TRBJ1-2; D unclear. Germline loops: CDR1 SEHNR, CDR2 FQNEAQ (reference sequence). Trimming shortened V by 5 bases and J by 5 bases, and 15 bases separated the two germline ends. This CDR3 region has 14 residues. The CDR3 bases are TGTGCCAGCAGCCACTACCCGGATTCTTATGGCTACACCTTC. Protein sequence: CASSHYPDSYGYTF.

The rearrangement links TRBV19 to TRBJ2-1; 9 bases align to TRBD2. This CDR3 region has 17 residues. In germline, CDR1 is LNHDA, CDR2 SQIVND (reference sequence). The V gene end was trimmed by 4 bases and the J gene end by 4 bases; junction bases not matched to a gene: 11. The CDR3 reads CASSTGAGTSRYNEQFF. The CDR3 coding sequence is TGTGCCAGTAGTACCGGAGCCGGGACTAGCAGATACAATGAGCAGTTCTTC.

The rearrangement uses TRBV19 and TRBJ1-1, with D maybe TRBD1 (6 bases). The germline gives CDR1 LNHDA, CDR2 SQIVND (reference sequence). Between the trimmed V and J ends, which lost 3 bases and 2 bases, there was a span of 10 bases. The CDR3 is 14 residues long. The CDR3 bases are TGTGCCAGTAGTATGGCGGGGGCAAACACTGAAGCTTTCTTT. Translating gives CASSMAGANTEAFF. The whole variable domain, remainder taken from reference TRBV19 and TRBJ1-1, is DGGITQSPKYLFRKEGQNVTLSCEQNLNHDAMYWYRQDPGQGLRLIYYSQIVNDFQKGDIAEGYSVSREKKESFPLTVTSAQKNPTAFYLCASSMAGANTEAFFGQGTRLTVV.

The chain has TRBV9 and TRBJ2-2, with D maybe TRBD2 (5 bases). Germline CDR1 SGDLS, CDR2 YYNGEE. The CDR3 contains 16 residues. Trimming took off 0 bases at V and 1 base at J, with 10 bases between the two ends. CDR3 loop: CASSVGPGRNTGELFF. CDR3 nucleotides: TGTGCCAGCAGCGTAGGCCCGGGGAGGAACACCGGGGAGCTGTTTTTT. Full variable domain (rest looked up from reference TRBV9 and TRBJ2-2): DSGVTQTPKHLITATGQRVTLRCSPRSGDLSVYWYQQSLDQGLQFLIQYYNGEERAKGNILERFSAQQFPDLHSELNLSSLELGDSALYFCASSVGPGRNTGELFFGEGSRLTVL.

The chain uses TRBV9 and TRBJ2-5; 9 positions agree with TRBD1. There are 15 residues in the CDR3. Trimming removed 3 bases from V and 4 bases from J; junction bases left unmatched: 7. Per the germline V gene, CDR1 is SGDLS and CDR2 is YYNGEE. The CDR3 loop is CASSASGTGTETQYF. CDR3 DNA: TGTGCCAGCAGCGCCTCCGGGACAGGGACAGAGACCCAGTACTTC.

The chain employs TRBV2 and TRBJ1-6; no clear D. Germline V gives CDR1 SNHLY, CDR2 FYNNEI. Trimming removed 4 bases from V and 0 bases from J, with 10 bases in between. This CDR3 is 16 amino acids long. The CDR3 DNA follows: TGTGCCAGCAGTGTTTTTTCAGGCTCCTATAATTCACCCCTCCACTTT. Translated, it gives CASSVFSGSYNSPLHF.